This T cell receptor beta chain was observed in a study of PD-1 blockade in classical Hodgkin lymphoma. Study at large: Patients in the cohort were put on intravenous nivolumab, 3 mg/kg every 2 weeks. General study results and limits: Diversity similar to that of newly diagnosed patients was seen at baseline in complete responders.

Assay used: immunoSEQ multiplex PCR; TCRdb lists only in-frame clones, some missing. Here the sample spans about 97,000 clones, around four fifths being singletons. Germline V CDR1 and CDR2: SGHRS, YFSETQ. Trimming cost V 0 bases and J 5 bases, with 8 bases left between them. The CDR3 extends over 14 amino acids. No patient escaped relapse after autologous stem cell transplantation, and brentuximab vedotin exposure varied. As to this clone: Its antigen is not known.

Sequenced material: peripheral blood mononuclear cells (PBMCs), taken at baseline. The rearrangement links TRBV5-1 to TRBJ1-4; TRBD1 might be the D (6 bases). The sequence was collected from a human donor with classical Hodgkin lymphoma. CDR3 amino acids: CASSLVQGNEKLFF. The CDR3 bases are TGCGCCAGCAGCTTGGTACAGGGAAATGAAAAACTGTTTTTT.